The rows below give T cell receptor beta chains drawn from one sample of a study of shared clonotypes between healthy human individuals. Profiling relied on immunoSEQ multiplex PCR, and the TCRdb table lists in-frame clones only, not all of them. The profile shows 1,100,000 or so clones, roughly 74% of them singletons. Sequencing input: memory CD4+ T cells from PBMCs. The source of these receptors is a man aged 18 to 30 in good health. Some clones in this sample may be carry-over from other donors' samples. CDR3s include the opening cysteine and the closing phenylalanine or tryptophan. D genes are given only for firm matches. Some rows have no size entry. The others give once, few or many, or a class for an expanded clone.

NA,TRBV5-1,TRBJ1-1,NA,CASSLGRDAEAFF,TGCGCCAGCAGCTTGGGCAGGGACGCTGAAGCTTTCTTT
NA,TRBV6-1,TRBJ1-4,NA,CASSEAPGNEKLFF,TGTGCCAGCAGTGAAGCCCCGGGCAATGAAAAACTGTTTTTT
TRBD2,TRBV28,TRBJ2-7,NA,CASSRGGPRYEQYF,TGTGCCAGCAGTCGGGGGGGGCCCCGCTACGAGCAGTACTTC
NA,TRBV9,TRBJ2-2,NA,CASSVAAGGGGTGELFF,TGTGCCAGCAGCGTAGCGGCTGGAGGAGGTGGCACCGGGGAGCTGTTTTTT
NA,TRBV6-1,TRBJ2-7,NA,CASGKGPLSYEQYF,TGTGCCAGCGGTAAGGGGCCGCTGTCCTACGAGCAGTACTTC
TRBD2,TRBV7-9,TRBJ2-3,NA,CASSLGPAGVDTQYF,TGTGCCAGCAGCTTAGGGCCAGCGGGAGTCGACACGCAGTATTTT
NA,TRBV28,TRBJ1-5,NA,CASSRTDYSNQPQHF,TGTGCCAGCAGTCGCACAGATTATAGCAATCAGCCCCAGCATTTT
NA,TRBV5-1,TRBJ2-6,NA,CASTPGSGANVLTF,TGCGCCAGTACTCCAGGGTCTGGGGCCAACGTCCTGACTTTC
TRBD2,TRBV19,TRBJ2-6,NA,CASSTGGSGANVLTF,TGTGCCAGCTCGACGGGAGGCTCTGGGGCCAACGTCCTGACTTTC
NA,TRBV30,TRBJ2-1,NA,CAWSPGIMQFF,TGTGCCTGGAGTCCGGGAATAATGCAGTTCTTC
TRBD1,TRBV2,TRBJ2-5,NA,CASSVSGQGETQYF,TGTGCCAGCAGTGTCTCTGGACAGGGAGAGACCCAGTACTTC
TRBD2,TRBV4-3,TRBJ2-1,NA,CASSQDTGGGRNYNEQFF,TGCGCCAGCAGCCAAGATACGGGGGGCGGGAGGAACTACAATGAGCAGTTCTTC
NA,TRBV11-1,TRBJ1-4,NA,CASSLDGTSKLFF,TGTGCCAGCAGCTTAGATGGCACTTCGAAACTGTTTTTT
TRBD2,TRBV18,TRBJ2-5,NA,CASSPAGTRQETQYF,TGTGCCAGCTCACCGGCCGGGACTAGGCAAGAGACCCAGTACTTC
NA,TRBV4-1,TRBJ1-5,NA,CASSPGRLGDQPQHF,TGCGCCAGCAGCCCGGGGCGACTCGGGGATCAGCCCCAGCATTTT
NA,TRBV5-1,TRBJ1-1,NA,CASSPPTQGRTEAFF,TGCGCCAGCAGCCCGCCTACCCAGGGTCGGACTGAAGCTTTCTTT
NA,TRBV9,TRBJ2-7,NA,CASSVVLIGYEQYF,TGTGCCAGCAGCGTAGTGTTGATTGGGTACGAGCAGTACTTC
NA,TRBV5-1,TRBJ2-1,NA,CASSPGTFFNEQFF,TGCGCCAGCAGCCCCGGGACCTTTTTCAATGAGCAGTTCTTC
NA,TRBV6-1,TRBJ1-1,few,CASSAGQLNTEAFF,TGTGCCAGCAGCGCAGGACAGCTGAACACTGAAGCTTTCTTT
NA,TRBV9,TRBJ2-4,NA,CASSVVHLLGAKNIQYF,TGTGCCAGCAGCGTAGTACACCTCTTGGGGGCCAAAAACATTCAGTACTTC
NA,TRBV19,TRBJ2-6,NA,CASSTGSSSGANVLTF,TGTGCCAGTAGTACTGGCAGCAGCTCTGGGGCCAACGTCCTGACTTTC
NA,TRBV6-1,TRBJ2-5,NA,CASSEGYRGETQYF,TGTGCCAGCAGTGAAGGTTACAGAGGAGAGACCCAGTACTTC
NA,TRBV9,TRBJ1-1,NA,CASSVGRRGTEAFF,TGTGCCAGCAGCGTGGGGAGGAGGGGCACTGAAGCTTTCTTT
NA,TRBV9,TRBJ1-1,NA,CASSLTGTLNTEAFF,TGTGCCAGCAGCTTAACAGGGACGCTGAACACTGAAGCTTTCTTT
NA,TRBV5-4,TRBJ2-5,NA,CASSLVWDGETQYF,TGTGCCAGCAGCTTGGTCTGGGACGGGGAGACCCAGTACTTC
TRBD2,TRBV15,TRBJ2-7,NA,CATSTGTSSYEQYF,TGTGCCACCAGCACCGGGACTAGCAGCTACGAGCAGTACTTC
TRBD1,TRBV4-2,TRBJ1-2,NA,CASSQDKQGIYGYTF,TGTGCCAGCAGCCAAGATAAACAGGGGATCTATGGCTACACCTTC
NA,TRBV7-3,TRBJ1-5,NA,CASSPSFNQPQHF,TGTGCCAGCAGCCCGTCTTTCAATCAGCCCCAGCATTTT
TRBD2,TRBV30,TRBJ2-1,NA,CAWSVPGTSGYNEQFF,TGTGCCTGGAGTGTACCTGGTACTAGCGGTTACAATGAGCAGTTCTTC
TRBD1,TRBV30,TRBJ1-6,NA,CAWRYPGTANSPLHF,TGTGCCTGGAGATATCCCGGGACAGCTAATTCACCCCTCCACTTT
NA,TRBV7-9,TRBJ2-1,NA,CASTHSGALYNEQFF,TGTGCCAGCACCCACTCCGGGGCGCTGTACAATGAGCAGTTCTTC
TRBD2,TRBV7-8,TRBJ2-2,NA,CASSLGVAGEVGELFF,TGTGCCAGCAGCTTAGGGGTAGCGGGAGAGGTCGGGGAGCTGTTTTTT
TRBD1,TRBV6-6,TRBJ2-5,NA,CASSSAGTAQETQYF,TGTGCCAGCAGTTCCGCCGGGACAGCCCAAGAGACCCAGTACTTC
NA,TRBV6-5,TRBJ1-1,NA,CASSYSRQRNTEAFF,TGTGCCAGCAGTTACTCGAGACAGCGGAACACTGAAGCTTTCTTT
TRBD2,TRBV18,TRBJ2-7,NA,CASSLTSGRFAEQYF,TGTGCCAGCTCATTAACTAGCGGGAGATTTGCCGAGCAGTACTTC
TRBD2,TRBV28,TRBJ2-7,NA,CASSLRLAGAGEQYF,TGTGCCAGCAGTTTAAGACTAGCGGGAGCGGGGGAGCAGTACTTC
TRBD2,TRBV5-1,TRBJ2-1,NA,CASSPAGGYNEQFF,TGCGCCAGCAGTCCGGCGGGAGGGTACAATGAGCAGTTCTTC
NA,TRBV27,TRBJ1-2,NA,CASSLVGSDGYTF,TGTGCCAGCAGTTTGGTAGGGTCGGACGGCTACACCTTC
NA,TRBV7-3,TRBJ1-6,NA,CASSLGGGYNSPLHF,TGTGCCAGCAGCTTAGGAGGGGGCTATAATTCACCCCTCCACTTT
TRBD2,TRBV5-4,TRBJ2-7,NA,CASSPQAGEYEQYF,TGTGCCAGCAGCCCGCAAGCGGGAGAGTACGAGCAGTACTTC
NA,TRBV7-3,TRBJ2-2,NA,CASSLFANTGELFF,TGTGCCAGCAGCTTATTTGCGAACACCGGGGAGCTGTTTTTT
NA,TRBV28,TRBJ1-3,NA,CASSLMGARNTIYF,TGTGCCAGCAGTTTAATGGGGGCGCGAAACACCATATATTTT
NA,TRBV10-3,TRBJ1-2,NA,CAIRTPRKDYGYTF,TGTGCCATCAGAACTCCGCGAAAGGACTATGGCTACACCTTC
NA,TRBV5-4,TRBJ1-2,NA,CASSRLQGNYGYTF,TGTGCCAGCAGCCGACTACAGGGAAACTATGGCTACACCTTC
NA,TRBV28,TRBJ2-7,NA,CASNERAYEQYF,TGTGCCAGCAATGAACGGGCCTACGAGCAGTACTTC
NA,TRBV2,TRBJ2-5,NA,CASSAGETQYF,TGTGCCAGCAGTGCCGGGGAGACCCAGTACTTC
TRBD2,TRBV5-1,TRBJ2-5,NA,CASSPRSGRQQETQYF,TGCGCCAGCAGTCCCCGGAGCGGGAGACAACAAGAGACCCAGTACTTC
NA,TRBV5-1,TRBJ2-7,NA,CASSVGHLSYEQYF,TGCGCCAGCAGCGTGGGACACCTCTCCTACGAGCAGTACTTC
NA,TRBV6-6,TRBJ1-1,NA,CATGVNTEAFF,TGTGCCACAGGGGTGAACACTGAAGCTTTCTTT
TRBD1,TRBV15,TRBJ2-7,NA,CATGTGRAYEQYF,TGTGCCACTGGGACAGGGAGAGCCTACGAGCAGTACTTC
NA,TRBV10-3,TRBJ1-2,NA,CAISVGGGLNYGYTF,TGTGCCATCAGTGTCGGCGGGGGGCTCAACTATGGCTACACCTTC
NA,TRBV7-9,TRBJ2-7,few,CASSFGGTAYEQYF,TGTGCCAGCAGCTTTGGAGGGACAGCCTACGAGCAGTACTTC
NA,TRBV2,TRBJ2-7,NA,CASSDQGWSYEQYF,TGTGCCAGCAGTGACCAGGGGTGGTCCTACGAGCAGTACTTC
NA,TRBV9,TRBJ2-1,NA,CASSPRDFYNEQFF,TGTGCCAGCAGCCCCCGGGACTTCTACAATGAGCAGTTCTTC
NA,TRBV7-9,TRBJ1-2,NA,CASSFSQFYGYTF,TGTGCCAGCAGCTTCTCCCAATTCTATGGCTACACCTTC
NA,TRBV7-2,TRBJ1-5,NA,CASSSAAGDQPQHF,TGTGCCAGCAGCTCGGCTGCGGGGGATCAGCCCCAGCATTTT
TRBD2,TRBV2,TRBJ2-3,NA,CASRGTSGRRTDTQYF,TGTGCCAGCAGAGGGACTAGCGGTAGAAGAACAGATACGCAGTATTTT
NA,TRBV6-5,TRBJ1-1,NA,CASSPLGNTEAFF,TGTGCCAGCAGTCCATTGGGGAACACTGAAGCTTTCTTT
NA,TRBV7-2,TRBJ2-7,few,CASSPMTDYEQYF,TGTGCCAGCAGCCCGATGACTGACTACGAGCAGTACTTC
NA,TRBV28,TRBJ1-4,NA,CASSWDHGNEKLFF,TGTGCCAGCAGCTGGGACCATGGGAATGAAAAACTGTTTTTT